Following are 31 T cell receptor beta chains from one sample sequenced in a study of blood T cell repertoires in COVID-19. Assay: immunoSEQ multiplex PCR; the TCRdb copy retains only in-frame clones and omits some. The sample records 85,000 to 110,000 clones, 89% being singletons. Input material: peripheral blood. Source of these receptors: a woman aged 60-75 years with acute or convalescent COVID-19.

The gene calls are TRBV9 and TRBJ1-5, with a weak D call TRBD1 (5 bases). V lost 0 bases and J lost 3, with 10 bases in between. Germline-derived CDR1 and CDR2 are SGDLS and YYNGEE. The CDR3 is 15 residues long. This CDR3 is CASSVAQGNNQPQHF. The CDR3 DNA reads TGTGCCAGCAGCGTAGCCCAGGGTAACAATCAGCCCCAGCATTTT. Complete variable domain (other parts from reference TRBV9 and TRBJ1-5): DSGVTQTPKHLITATGQRVTLRCSPRSGDLSVYWYQQSLDQGLQFLIQYYNGEERAKGNILERFSAQQFPDLHSELNLSSLELGDSALYFCASSVAQGNNQPQHFGDGTRLSIL.

The chain is built from TRBV29-1 and TRBJ2-7; the match to TRBD2 covers 8 bases. CDR1 is SQVTM and CDR2 is ANQGSEA in the germline V gene. J lost 4 bases, V lost 5 bases, and 4 bases had no gene match. CDR3 size: 12 residues. The CDR3, as DNA: TGCAGCGTTTCCAGCGGGAGATACGAGCAGTACTTC. It yields the protein CSVSSGRYEQYF.

The chain carries TRBV28 and TRBJ2-3, with 10 bases identical to TRBD1. The CDR3 loop spans 16 amino acids. Germline V gene lookup returns CDR1 MDHEN and CDR2 SYDVKM. V trimming: 3 bases; J trimming: 1 base; junction bases outside the gene matches: 4. This CDR3 is CASSFGQGVRTDTQYF. CDR3 nucleotide sequence: TGTGCCAGCAGTTTTGGACAGGGGGTGCGCACAGATACGCAGTATTTT.

A word on this clone: A junction end diverges from the germline sequence, so it may reflect a read error. This chain joins TRBV9 and TRBJ1-6; unclear D gene. Per germline, CDR1 SGDLS and CDR2 YYNGEE. There are 13 residues in the CDR3. CDR3 in DNA: TGTGCCAGCAGCGTAGACAGTCGGTCACCCCTCTACTTT. It encodes CASSVDSRSPLYF.

This clone occurred once. V usage is TRBV5-1 and J usage is TRBJ2-3; perhaps TRBD2 as D (5 bases). The CDR3 runs 19 residues. The germline V and J ends were trimmed by 4 bases and 1 base, with 25 bases remaining between them. Germline V lookup: CDR1 SGHRS, CDR2 YFSETQ. This CDR3 reads CASSRLGSRPTAGTDTQYF. CDR3 DNA sequence: TGCGCCAGCAGCCGGCTAGGCTCCAGACCCACAGCGGGCACAGATACGCAGTATTTT.

In its sample, this clone was seen a few times. The chain links TRBV6-1 to TRBJ1-4, with D tentatively TRBD1 (6 bases). Germline lookup yields CDR1 MNHNS and CDR2 SASEGT. Trimming took off 3 bases at V and 8 bases at J, with 10 bases between the two ends. The CDR3 sequence is 13 residues long. The DNA for the CDR3 is TGTGCCAGCAGTGACAGGGGTAGAGAAAAACTGTTTTTT. Encoded protein: CASSDRGREKLFF.

This clone was seen a handful of times. The chain has TRBV9 and TRBJ2-2, with 8 bases aligning to TRBD2. Looked up from germline, CDR1 is SGDLS and CDR2 is YYNGEE. The CDR3 extends over 17 amino acids. The trim removed 3 bases at V and 4 bases at J, leaving 11 bases unmatched. This CDR3 is CASSASRTSQRTGELFF. CDR3 nucleotides: TGTGCCAGCAGCGCCTCCAGGACTAGCCAACGCACCGGGGAGCTGTTTTTT.

This rearrangement joins TRBV6-5 to TRBJ2-1; no firm D call. The CDR3 is 14 residues long. Trimming left V 7 bases short and J 12 bases short, with 22 bases between. CDR1 is MNHEY and CDR2 is SVGAGI in the germline V gene. CDR3 protein: CASITDSMRFGQFF. CDR3 bases: TGTGCCAGCATTACCGACTCCATGCGTTTCGGGCAGTTCTTC.

The chain has TRBV7-6 and TRBJ2-5, with 8 positions matching TRBD2. Germline assignment: CDR1 SGHVS and CDR2 FNYEAQ. The ends lost 5 bases at V and 0 bases at J; junction bases unmatched: 2. CDR3 length equals 14 residues. Here the CDR3 reads CASSRGGNQETQYF. The CDR3 nucleotides are TGTGCCAGCAGCCGGGGGGGGAACCAAGAGACCCAGTACTTC.

This rearrangement joins TRBV29-1 to TRBJ2-1, with D possibly being TRBD2 (6 bases). Trimming pared 0 bases from V and 0 bases from J, leaving 12 bases between. CDR1 is SQVTM, CDR2 ANQGSEA, per germline. The CDR3 is 16 amino acids. The CDR3: CSVEDLRGGSYNEQFF. The CDR3, as DNA: TGCAGCGTTGAAGATTTGAGGGGAGGCTCCTACAATGAGCAGTTCTTC.

The rearrangement links TRBV18 to TRBJ1-1; D uncertain. Looked up from germline, CDR1 is KGHSH and CDR2 is LQKENI. The CDR3 has 13 amino acids. V gave up 0 bases and J gave up 5 bases, with 7 bases separating them. DNA for the CDR3: TGTGCCAGCTCACCACCGAGGCGAACTGAAGCTTTCTTT. It is translated as CASSPPRRTEAFF.

The chain recombines TRBV18 with TRBJ2-1; maybe TRBD2 (6 bases). The length of the CDR3 is 14 residues. Per germline, CDR1 KGHSH and CDR2 LQKENI. Trimming shortened V by 3 bases and J by 9 bases, and 15 bases separated the two germline ends. CDR3 DNA sequence: TGTGCCAGCTCACCTGGGGTTACCGGGGGTGAGCAGTTCTTC. Its translation is CASSPGVTGGEQFF.

This clone was counted between two and nine times. The chain employs TRBV25-1 and TRBJ2-7, with a possible D match to TRBD2 (6 bases). Deletions cut 2 bases from V and 6 bases from J, with 17 bases between. CDR3 length equals 15 residues. The V gene's germline CDR1 is MGHDK and CDR2 SYGVNS. CDR3 region: CASSEALGRGSEQYF. The DNA of the CDR3 is TGTGCCAGCAGTGAAGCCCTAGGGCGGGGCAGCGAGCAGTACTTC.

The V and J genes are TRBV7-3 and TRBJ2-3, with D hard to call. CDR1 is SGHTA and CDR2 is FQGTGA in the germline V gene. The CDR3 runs 13 residues. V was pared by 5 bases and J by 2 bases, with 8 bases between. This CDR3 reads CASSPFPTDTQYF. The CDR3 nucleotides are TGTGCCAGCAGCCCATTCCCCACAGATACGCAGTATTTT.

The chain is built from TRBV5-1 and TRBJ2-7, with 8 positions matching TRBD2. CDR3 size: 14 residues. Germline V gene data show CDR1 as SGHRS and CDR2 as YFSETQ. The J segment lost 4 bases and the V segment lost 3 bases, leaving 6 bases of the junction unmatched. The DNA for the CDR3 is TGCGCCAGCAGCTGGGTTAGCGGGGCTTACGAGCAGTACTTC. It encodes CASSWVSGAYEQYF.

The rearrangement links TRBV28 to TRBJ2-3, with TRBD2 matching 8 bases. The CDR3 contains 15 residues. Germline-derived CDR1 and CDR2 are MDHEN and SYDVKM. J was trimmed by 3 bases and V by 1 base; bases with no gene match: 3. The CDR3 DNA reads TGTGCCAGCAGTTTATTGAGCGGGAGAACAGATACGCAGTATTTT. Translating gives CASSLLSGRTDTQYF.

This sequence joins TRBV6-5 and TRBJ1-6, with no clear D. The CDR3 is 16 residues long. V lost 0 bases to trimming and J lost 10 bases, with 16 bases between them. Germline V gene data show CDR1 as MNHEY and CDR2 as SVGAGI. CDR3 sequence (DNA): TGTGCCAGCAGTTACTCCCTGGTAGGAGTAGAATCACCCCTCCACTTT. Its protein product is CASSYSLVGVESPLHF.

This clone occurred once. The J gene is TRBJ2-3, the V gene TRBV3-1 (or the pseudogene TRBV3-2), with 7 bases fitting TRBD2. The length of the CDR3 is 14 residues. J lost 3 bases, V lost 5 bases, and 5 bases had no gene match. In germline, CDR1 is LGHDT, CDR2 YNNKEL (reference sequence). CDR3 amino acids: CASSNSGNTDTQYF. In nucleotides, the CDR3 is TGTGCCAGCAGCAACAGCGGGAATACAGATACGCAGTATTTT.

This sequence joins TRBV18 and TRBJ1-4; D perhaps matches TRBD1 (5 bases). Germline CDR1 and CDR2: KGHSH and LQKENI. Trimming removed 3 bases at V and 7 bases at J, with 9 bases between. This CDR3 has 13 amino acids. Here the CDR3 DNA reads TGTGCCAGCTCACCCAACAGGTCTGAAAAACTGTTTTTT. Translated: CASSPNRSEKLFF.

This clone was found a few times. V and J are TRBV12-5 and TRBJ1-2; TRBD1 matches 12 bases. The CDR3 loop spans 18 amino acids. The ends lost 0 bases at V and 6 bases at J; junction bases unmatched: 11. Germline CDR1 is LGHNT and CDR2 is FRNRAP. The DNA of the CDR3 is TGTGCTAGTGGTTTGGTGGGACAGGGGGCGCAGAGGTCCCATGGCTACACCTTC. Its translation is CASGLVGQGAQRSHGYTF.

The V and J genes are TRBV7-9 and TRBJ1-3; TRBD1 matches 8 bases. From germline, CDR1 is SEHNR and CDR2 FQNEAQ (reference sequence). The V and J ends lost 4 bases and 2 bases, in that order; junction bases with no gene match: 4. The CDR3 runs 15 residues. The CDR3: CASSSRTGTGNTIYF. The CDR3 DNA sequence: TGTGCCAGCAGCTCCCGGACAGGGACTGGAAACACCATATATTTT.

The genes are TRBV2 and TRBJ2-1; 9 bases fit TRBD2. The V and J ends lost 7 bases and 1 base, in that order; junction bases with no gene match: 2. This CDR3 region has 14 residues. The germline gives CDR1 SNHLY, CDR2 FYNNEI. The CDR3 here is CASTAGGSYNEQFF. CDR3 in DNA: TGTGCCAGCACGGCGGGAGGGTCCTACAATGAGCAGTTCTTC.

The rearrangement joins TRBV19 to TRBJ2-1; 7 positions agree with TRBD2. J was trimmed by 10 bases and V by 5 bases; bases with no gene match: 2. Germline V gene lookup returns CDR1 LNHDA and CDR2 SQIVND (reference sequence). The CDR3 covers 11 residues. The CDR3 sequence: CASSYSGEQFF. Here the CDR3 DNA reads TGTGCCAGTAGTTATAGCGGGGAGCAGTTCTTC.

The rearrangement links TRBV2 to TRBJ2-3, with 11 bases lining up with TRBD2. The trim removed 2 bases at V and 5 bases at J, leaving 3 bases unmatched. Germline lookup yields CDR1 SNHLY and CDR2 FYNNEI. The length of the CDR3 is 15 residues. CDR3 DNA sequence: TGTGCCAGCAGTGAAAATGGACTAGCGGGAGATACGCAGTATTTT. Residues: CASSENGLAGDTQYF.

The chain has TRBV19 and TRBJ2-3; 10 bases match TRBD2. Germline V gives CDR1 LNHDA, CDR2 SQIVND (reference sequence). This CDR3 has 15 residues. Trimming at V came to 10 bases and at J to 3 bases, leaving 10 bases not matched to a gene. CDR3 residues: CATRWVAGGTDTQYF. CDR3 in DNA: TGTGCCACCCGGTGGGTAGCGGGAGGAACAGATACGCAGTATTTT.

The chain employs TRBV9 and TRBJ2-1, with TRBD2 matching over 11 bases. Germline-derived CDR1 and CDR2 are SGDLS and YYNGEE. V lost 3 bases and J lost 4; bases outside the gene matches: 6. The CDR3 is made up of 16 amino acids. For the CDR3, the DNA is TGTGCCAGCAGCGCCGGGGGACTAGCGGAGTACAATGAGCAGTTCTTC. Its protein is CASSAGGLAEYNEQFF.

The chain carries TRBV7-2 and TRBJ2-7, with D possibly being TRBD1 (5 bases). The germline gives CDR1 SGHTA, CDR2 FQGNSA. V shed 3 bases and J shed 2 bases, with 11 bases lying between them. This CDR3 is built from 14 residues. In DNA, the CDR3 is TGTGCCAGCAGCTTTATTGCAGGGCCCTACGAGCAGTACTTC. Amino acids: CASSFIAGPYEQYF.

The CDR3 DNA is TGTGCCAGTAGAGAGGGGGCCGGGGCCAGATTGACGGTGAGGAATTCACCCCTCCACTTT. Translation: CASREGAGARLTVRNSPLHF. V is TRBV19 and J is TRBJ1-6, with 7 positions matching TRBD1. Trimming removed 6 bases from V and 7 bases from J; junction bases left unmatched: 24. CDR3 length equals 20 residues. CDR1 LNHDA and CDR2 SQIVND come from the germline V gene (reference sequence).

V and J are TRBV4-1 and TRBJ2-3; 10 bases are shared with TRBD2. Per germline, CDR1 MGHRA and CDR2 YSYEKL. Germline trimming cut 6 bases from V and 4 bases from J; bases unmatched to any gene: 16. CDR3 length: 18 amino acids. CDR3 DNA: TGCGCCAGCAGTCCATACCCACTTTCTAGCGGGAGCGCAGATACGCAGTATTTT. It translates to CASSPYPLSSGSADTQYF.

The CDR3, as DNA: TGTGCCAGCAGCTTGGCCAGGGGCCGTACTGAAGCTTTCTTT. Protein sequence: CASSLARGRTEAFF. The chain uses TRBV5-8 and TRBJ1-1; tentatively, D is TRBD1 (6 bases). Germline CDR1 SGHTS, CDR2 YDEGEE. The CDR3 is 14 residues long. Between the trimmed V and J ends, which lost 0 bases and 5 bases, there was a span of 11 bases.

The chain uses TRBV6-5 and TRBJ1-5; 7 nucleotides match TRBD1. The CDR3 sequence is 13 residues long. Germline V gene sequence: CDR1 MNHEY, CDR2 SVGAGI. The trim removed 7 bases at V and 5 bases at J, leaving 5 bases unmatched. CDR3 coding DNA: TGTGCCAGCAACGACAGGGTAGATCAGCCCCAGCATTTT. It yields the protein CASNDRVDQPQHF.